This T cell receptor (beta chain) was sequenced for a study of T-cell memory formation after mild COVID-19. Notes on the study in general: Memory cells collected pre-infection included some clones that later responded, suggesting cross-reactive memory joined. SARS-CoV-2 specificity was not confirmed for second-wave clones peaking on day 37.

Notes on this clonotype: As yet, its antigen is unknown.

TCRdb re-derived calls from the 5' RACE reads in MiXCR, one entry per CDR3 protein. The sample lists about 130,000 distinct CDR3 sequences; 17% were seen once. The J segment lost 6 bases and the V segment lost 1 base, leaving 12 bases of the junction unmatched. The CDR3 spans 17 residues. The germline V gene has CDR1 LNHNV and CDR2 YYDKDF (reference sequence). V usage is TRBV15 and J usage is TRBJ2-7; 10 bases are shared with TRBD2. Sequenced sample: PBMCs or a T cell subset sorted from them (not recorded which). The origin of this receptor is a man aged 18-30 years who had mild COVID-19 (a few samples of this study predate the infection). Cell type and time point are not known. CDR3 protein: CATSRGRTSGATPEQYF. DNA of the CDR3: TGTGCCACCAGCAGAGGCCGTACTAGCGGGGCGACACCCGAGCAGTACTTC. Looking up the rest from reference TRBV15 and TRBJ2-7 gives the full variable domain: DAMVIQNPRYQVTQFGKPVTLSCSQTLNHNVMYWYQQKSSQAPKLLFHYYDKDFNNEADTPDNFQSRRPNTSFCFLDIRSPGLGDTAMYLCATSRGRTSGATPEQYFGPGTRLTVT.